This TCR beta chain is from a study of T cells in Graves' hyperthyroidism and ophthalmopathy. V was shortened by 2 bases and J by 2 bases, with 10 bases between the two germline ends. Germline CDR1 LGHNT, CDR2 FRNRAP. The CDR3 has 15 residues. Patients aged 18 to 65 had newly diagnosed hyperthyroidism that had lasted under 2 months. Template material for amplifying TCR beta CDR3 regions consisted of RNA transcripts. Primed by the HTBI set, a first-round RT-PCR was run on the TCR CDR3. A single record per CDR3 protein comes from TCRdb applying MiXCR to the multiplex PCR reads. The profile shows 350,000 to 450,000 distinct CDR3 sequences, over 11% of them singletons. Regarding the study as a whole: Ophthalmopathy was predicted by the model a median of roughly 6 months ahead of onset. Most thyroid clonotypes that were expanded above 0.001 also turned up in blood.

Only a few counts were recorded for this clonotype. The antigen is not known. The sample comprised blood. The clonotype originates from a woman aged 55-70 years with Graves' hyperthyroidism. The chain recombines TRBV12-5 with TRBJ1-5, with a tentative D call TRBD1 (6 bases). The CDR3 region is CASGLLRGGNQPQHF. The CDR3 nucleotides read TGTGCTAGTGGTTTGCTCAGGGGAGGCAATCAGCCCCAGCATTTT.